Presented here are 16 T cell receptor beta chains from one specimen sequenced in a study of CD8+ T cells in alopecia areata. Once RNA had been extracted, it was reverse transcribed into cDNA to act as the sequencing template. Using immunoSEQ multiplex PCR, the repertoire was profiled, and TCRdb retains in-frame clones only, with some absent. The sample gives 130,000 or so clones, 47% of which show up once; about 11% is in the top ten. The sequencing sample was made of NKG2D-low CD8+ T cells sorted from blood. The receptors were gathered from a human donor with alopecia areata.

Only a few counts were recorded for this clone. This chain links TRBV5-6 with TRBJ2-5; no reliable D call. V was trimmed by 4 bases and J by 0 bases, leaving 4 bases between them. Germline V lookup: CDR1 SGHDT, CDR2 YYEEEE. CDR3 length: 12 amino acids. CDR3 loop: CASSTYQETQYF. CDR3 nucleotides: TGTGCCAGCAGCACGTACCAAGAGACCCAGTACTTC.

This clone was seen only a few times. The chain couples TRBV28 to TRBJ2-1; D gene ambiguous. With 1 base removed from V and 0 bases from J, the gap between germline ends came to 4 bases. This CDR3 has 14 amino acids. The V gene's germline CDR1 is MDHEN and CDR2 SYDVKM. CDR3: CASSLLSSYNEQFF. DNA of the CDR3: TGTGCCAGCAGTTTATTAAGCTCCTACAATGAGCAGTTCTTC. The entire variable domain, with the rest obtained from reference TRBV28 and TRBJ2-1, is as follows: DVKVTQSSRYLVKRTGEKVFLECVQDMDHENMFWYRQDPGLGLRLIYFSYDVKMKEKGDIPEGYSVSREKKERFSLILESASTNQTSMYLCASSLLSSYNEQFFGPGTRLTVL.

There are a few counts of this clone. The chain combines TRBV6-6 with TRBJ2-1, with 9 bases that match TRBD2. V lost 5 bases to trimming and J lost 3 bases; unmatched junction nucleotides: 5. This CDR3 region has 15 residues. Germline CDR1 is MNHNY and CDR2 is SVGAGI (reference sequence). The CDR3 DNA follows: TGTGCCAGCAGTGCCTCTAGCGGGGACTACAATGAGCAGTTCTTC. Amino acids: CASSASSGDYNEQFF.

The rearrangement links TRBV5-1 to TRBJ2-1; 9 positions agree with TRBD1. CDR3 length: 12 amino acids. Germline values: CDR1 SGHRS, CDR2 YFSETQ. With V trimmed by 8 bases and J by 7 bases, 4 bases remained unmatched. CDR3 region: CASRTGVNEQFF. CDR3 bases: TGCGCCAGTCGGACAGGGGTGAATGAGCAGTTCTTC.

The chain employs TRBV30 and TRBJ2-7, with D maybe TRBD2 (5 bases). V dropped 0 bases and J dropped 3 bases, with 18 bases sitting between them. The germline V gene has CDR1 GTSNPN and CDR2 SVGIG (reference sequence). The CDR3 runs 16 residues. CDR3: CAWSVQFAGLLYEQYF. The CDR3 region has the DNA TGTGCCTGGAGTGTACAGTTCGCCGGACTGCTCTACGAGCAGTACTTC.

In regard to this clone: Other DNA sequences in the sample encode the same CDR3. The rearrangement joins TRBV29-1 to TRBJ1-2; no firm D call. Germline loops: CDR1 SQVTM, CDR2 ANQGSEA. CDR3 length: 12 amino acids. V lost 6 bases to trimming and J lost 2 bases, with 10 bases between them. The DNA for the CDR3 is TGCAGCGTGGAAACGGGCAACTATGGCTACACCTTC. Amino acid sequence: CSVETGNYGYTF. Filled out from reference TRBV29-1 and TRBJ1-2, the complete variable domain reads SAVISQKPSRDICQRGTSLTIQCQVDSQVTMMFWYRQQPGQSLTLIATANQGSEATYESGFVIDKFPISRPNLTFSTLTVSNMSPEDSSIYLCSVETGNYGYTFGSGTRLTVV.

The rearrangement links TRBV5-6 to TRBJ2-7, with 13 bases that match TRBD2. This CDR3 region has 14 residues. Germline CDR1 and CDR2: SGHDT and YYEEEE. After removal of 5 bases from V and 5 bases from J, the junction contained 4 bases not matched to a gene. Here the CDR3 reads CASRTSGRIHEQYF. In nucleotides, the CDR3 is TGTGCCAGCAGGACTAGCGGGAGGATACACGAGCAGTACTTC.

This clone has just a few counts. The V gene is TRBV28, the J gene TRBJ2-1; D ambiguous. Germline V CDR1 and CDR2: MDHEN, SYDVKM. The CDR3 has 13 amino acids. The germline V and J ends were trimmed by 2 bases and 7 bases, with 9 bases remaining between them. The CDR3 loop is CASSLPELNEQFF. In DNA form, the CDR3 reads TGTGCCAGCAGTTTACCGGAGTTAAATGAGCAGTTCTTC. Using reference TRBV28 and TRBJ2-1 for the parts outside the CDR3, the full variable domain is DVKVTQSSRYLVKRTGEKVFLECVQDMDHENMFWYRQDPGLGLRLIYFSYDVKMKEKGDIPEGYSVSREKKERFSLILESASTNQTSMYLCASSLPELNEQFFGPGTRLTVL.

This clone came up a few times. The V gene is TRBV29-1, the J gene TRBJ1-5, with D maybe TRBD1 (5 bases). Trimming pared 7 bases from V and 4 bases from J, leaving 11 bases between. Germline V lookup: CDR1 SQVTM, CDR2 ANQGSEA. CDR3 length: 12 amino acids. The CDR3 loop is CSGQEGNQPQHF. The CDR3 nucleotides are TGCAGCGGCCAGGAGGGGAATCAGCCCCAGCATTTT.

This clone was counted a few times. The V call is TRBV7-2, the J call TRBJ2-7; D uncertain. The V and J ends lost 3 bases and 1 base respectively, with 7 bases between them. The CDR3 has 13 residues. Germline lookup yields CDR1 SGHTA and CDR2 FQGNSA. DNA of the CDR3: TGTGCCAGCAGCTTGGACGGGTCCTACGAGCAGTACTTC. Its protein is CASSLDGSYEQYF.

This clone came up once. V usage is TRBV30 and J usage is TRBJ2-5; D is ambiguous. The CDR3 contains 12 residues. The germline CDR1 and CDR2 sequences are GTSNPN and SVGIG (reference sequence). The CDR3 region has the DNA TGTTCCCTGTCAGACGAGCAAGTGGCCCAGTACTTC. The encoded protein is CSLSDEQVAQYF.

V usage is TRBV29-1 and J usage is TRBJ2-3; 8 bases are a match to TRBD2. CDR3 length equals 12 residues. Germline CDR1 is SQVTM and CDR2 is ANQGSEA. The CDR3 sequence is CRAGAQGDTQYF. CDR3 coding DNA: TGCAGAGCGGGGGCACAGGGAGATACGCAGTATTTT.

This clone was found a few times. The chain has TRBV28 and TRBJ2-3; D not certain. The CDR3 is 13 amino acids. The V and J ends lost 8 bases and 3 bases respectively, with 12 bases between them. Germline-derived CDR1 and CDR2 are MDHEN and SYDVKM. The CDR3 DNA follows: TGTGCCAGCTGGTACGAGGTTACAGATACGCAGTATTTT. It yields the protein CASWYEVTDTQYF.

This rearrangement joins TRBV7-9 to TRBJ2-1; 8 bases map to TRBD2. V lost 1 base to trimming and J lost 5 bases; unmatched junction nucleotides: 7. The CDR3 spans 16 residues. Germline V gene data show CDR1 as SEHNR and CDR2 as FQNEAQ (reference sequence). This CDR3 is CASSLVETSDHNEQFF. Written as DNA, the CDR3 is TGTGCCAGCAGCTTAGTCGAGACTAGCGATCACAATGAGCAGTTCTTC.

The rearrangement uses TRBV29-1 and TRBJ2-3; either TRBD1 or TRBD2 may fit D (5 bases each). Germline CDR1 SQVTM, CDR2 ANQGSEA. CDR3 length: 14 amino acids. Deletions cut 8 bases from V and 2 bases from J, with 17 bases between. CDR3 bases: TGCAGCCTCAATCCCGGGGACCCCACAGATACGCAGTATTTT. Translating gives CSLNPGDPTDTQYF.

This chain connects TRBV14 to TRBJ1-4; 10 nucleotides align to TRBD1. The V segment lost 2 bases and the J segment 7 bases; nucleotides outside the gene matches: 4. Germline V gene lookup returns CDR1 SGHDN and CDR2 FVKESK. This CDR3 region has 15 residues. The CDR3 region is CASSQWTGGREKLFF. The DNA of the CDR3 is TGTGCCAGCAGCCAATGGACAGGGGGGCGTGAAAAACTGTTTTTT.